Below, 13 T cell receptor beta chains from the same sample are listed, as sequenced in a study of beta chain features in type 1 diabetes. cDNA synthesis used the whole RNA isolate, giving expressed TCRB sequences. Profiled with immunoSEQ multiplex PCR; TCRdb holds only in-frame clones, not every one. Seen here are more than 350,000 clones, 10% to 12% observed once, and the top ten hold around 0.05%. Sequencing was performed on naive CD4+ T cells from blood. All receptors derive from a woman aged 18-29 years in good health.

This clone showed up just a few times. The rearrangement links TRBV25-1 to TRBJ1-2, with D uncertain. Trimming removed 7 bases from V and 2 bases from J, with 5 bases in between. Germline V CDR1 and CDR2: MGHDK, SYGVNS. This CDR3 contains 11 residues. This chain's CDR3 is CASTGNYGYTF. CDR3 in DNA: TGTGCCAGCACCGGAAACTATGGCTACACCTTC.

The chain carries TRBV4-3 and TRBJ2-3; D is perhaps TRBD1 (5 bases). CDR3 length: 16 amino acids. The ends were cut back, 1 base at V and 0 bases at J, with 11 bases in the middle. Looked up from germline, CDR1 is LGHNA and CDR2 is YSLEER. The CDR3 spells CASSQANRPSTDTQYF. CDR3 nucleotide sequence: TGCGCCAGCAGCCAAGCCAACAGGCCTAGCACAGATACGCAGTATTTT.

The chain combines TRBV7-2 with TRBJ1-1, with TRBD1 identical over 7 bases. Trimming removed 2 bases from V and 4 bases from J; junction bases left unmatched: 1. Germline V gene data show CDR1 as SGHTA and CDR2 as FQGNSA. CDR3 length: 13 residues. The CDR3 DNA reads as TGTGCCAGCAGCTTAAACAGGGGCACTGAAGCTTTCTTT. Translation gives CASSLNRGTEAFF.

V usage is TRBV5-6 and J usage is TRBJ2-3, with D possibly called TRBD1 or TRBD2 (5 bases each). The CDR3 has 14 amino acids. The germline V and J ends were trimmed by 6 bases and 2 bases, with 13 bases remaining between them. CDR1 is SGHDT, CDR2 YYEEEE, per germline. The CDR3 sequence is CASTRGRDTDTQYF. DNA for the CDR3: TGTGCCAGCACTCGGGGCAGAGACACAGATACGCAGTATTTT.

The genes are TRBV7-9 and TRBJ2-7; perhaps TRBD2 as D (6 bases). From germline, CDR1 is SEHNR and CDR2 FQNEAQ (reference sequence). The CDR3 covers 18 residues. Between the trimmed V and J ends, which lost 1 base and 0 bases, there was a span of 19 bases. The CDR3 sequence is CASSLGWRGSRSSYEQYV. The CDR3 region has the DNA TGTGCCAGCAGCTTAGGGTGGCGGGGCAGTCGAAGCTCCTACGAGCAGTACGTC.

This clone was detected only a few times. The chain links TRBV18 to TRBJ2-6; D unclear. Trimming pared 3 bases from V and 0 bases from J, leaving 3 bases between. The CDR3 is 14 amino acids. Germline assignment: CDR1 KGHSH and CDR2 LQKENI. The CDR3 protein is CASSPISGANVLTF. The CDR3 DNA reads as TGTGCCAGCTCACCTATCTCTGGGGCCAACGTCCTGACTTTC.

This clone turned up a few times. The chain is built from TRBV7-9 and TRBJ2-4; D uncertain. Trimming took off 5 bases at V and 15 bases at J, with 17 bases between the two ends. The CDR3 runs to 12 residues. Germline-derived CDR1 and CDR2 are SEHNR and FQNEAQ (reference sequence). The CDR3 here is CASSPAAISGYF. In nucleotides, the CDR3 is TGTGCCAGCAGCCCCGCCGCTATATCGGGGTACTTC.

This clone was recorded a few times. The rearrangement uses TRBV10-3 and TRBJ1-2, with D uncertain. Germline V gene sequence: CDR1 ENHRY, CDR2 SYGVKD. Trimming stripped 2 bases from V and 8 bases from J, with 18 bases between. CDR3 length: 15 amino acids. CDR3 bases: TGTGCCATCAGTGAGCCGGATGGACGGCCAGGCGGCTACACCTTC. Protein: CAISEPDGRPGGYTF.

A few counts support this clone. The chain is built from TRBV7-9 and TRBJ2-5; D not resolved. Germline V gene lookup returns CDR1 SEHNR and CDR2 FQNEAQ (reference sequence). This CDR3 region has 13 residues. V lost 1 base to trimming and J lost 7 bases, with 10 bases between them. CDR3 in DNA: TGTGCCAGCAGCTTAGTAGACAAAGGGACCCAGTACTTC. This encodes CASSLVDKGTQYF.

This rearrangement joins TRBV4-2 to TRBJ2-1; either TRBD1 or TRBD2 may supply D (6 bases each). Germline V CDR1 and CDR2: LGHNA, YNFKEQ. Trimming removed 3 bases from V and 9 bases from J, with 27 bases in between. The CDR3 is made up of 18 amino acids. The CDR3 nucleotides read TGTGCCAGCAGCCAGCAAGATCGTAGCGGAGGGGGTTTAAGTGAGCAGTTCTTC. It encodes CASSQQDRSGGGLSEQFF.

The gene calls are TRBV6-6 and TRBJ2-7, with D unresolved. CDR3 length: 13 residues. V lost 0 bases and J 5 bases, leaving 8 bases between the germline ends. The V gene's germline CDR1 is MNHNY and CDR2 SVGAGI (reference sequence). CDR3 amino acids: CASSYSLRDEQYV. The CDR3 coding sequence is TGTGCCAGCAGTTACTCCCTGCGAGACGAGCAGTACGTC.

The sample holds a few counts of this clone. The chain has TRBV7-9 and TRBJ2-7; 8 bases line up with TRBD1. CDR3 length equals 16 residues. The germline gives CDR1 SEHNR, CDR2 FQNEAQ (reference sequence). The trim removed 5 bases at V and 5 bases at J, leaving 14 bases unmatched. CDR3 amino acids: CASSVGRTGGKDEQYF. The CDR3 DNA follows: TGTGCCAGCAGCGTAGGCCGAACAGGGGGGAAGGACGAGCAGTACTTC.

The rearrangement links TRBV7-9 to TRBJ2-2; TRBD2 is a possible D gene (5 bases). The CDR3 is made up of 15 amino acids. Trimming removed 5 bases from V and 4 bases from J, with 14 bases in between. In germline, CDR1 is SEHNR, CDR2 FQNEAQ (reference sequence). The CDR3 coding sequence is TGTGCCAGCAGCGTGACGTCCCGGGGCACCGGGGAGCTGTTTTTT. Translation gives CASSVTSRGTGELFF.